Listed here are 20 T cell receptor beta chains from one sample, sequenced in a study of molecular identifiers for immune sequencing clone quantification. TCRdb independently ran MiXCR on the PCR reads; one entry per CDR3 protein. The sample holds 250,000 to 400,000 distinct CDR3 sequences, 20% to 25% seen once. Sequenced input: naive CD8+ T cells from blood, with Jurkat cell RNA spiked in. Subset reported: FACS-sorted CD8+CD4-CCR7+CD45RA+ naive T cells. The receptors derive from a human donor in good health. Some libraries in this study had Jurkat cell RNA spiked in.

Remarks on this clonotype: This may be a read error: a much more frequent sequence differs by one nucleotide. As the CDR3 is not closed by the conserved phenylalanine or tryptophan, this likely results from a read error. J is TRBJ1-2 and V is TRBV6-5; D is ambiguous. CDR1 and CDR2 from the germline V gene are MNHEY and SVGAGI. The CDR3 length is 14 residues. V was pared by 4 bases and J by 6 bases, with 15 bases between. CDR3 protein: CASSFPGGKDGYTL. CDR3 nucleotides: TGTGCCAGCAGTTTCCCTGGAGGGAAGGATGGCTACACCCTC.

The genes are TRBV29-1 and TRBJ1-1; 7 nucleotides align to TRBD1. The V gene's germline CDR1 is SQVTM and CDR2 ANQGSEA. CDR3 length equals 14 residues. Unmatched junction bases numbered 9, after V lost 5 bases and J lost 3 bases. The CDR3 sequence is CSVSNTGAYTEAFF. Here the CDR3 DNA reads TGCAGCGTTTCAAACACAGGGGCTTACACTGAAGCTTTCTTT.

This clonotype was counted ten times or more. V usage is TRBV4-2 and J usage is TRBJ2-7; 14 nucleotides agree with TRBD2. The CDR3 extends over 16 amino acids. The trim removed 4 bases at V and 4 bases at J, leaving 6 bases unmatched. Germline loops: CDR1 LGHNA, CDR2 YNFKEQ. CDR3 amino acids: CASSPQGLAGAYEQYF. CDR3 DNA sequence: TGTGCCAGCAGCCCACAGGGACTAGCGGGAGCGTACGAGCAGTACTTC.

Many counts were recorded for this clonotype. V gene TRBV19 combines with J gene TRBJ2-3; TRBD2 agrees at 7 bases. From germline, CDR1 is LNHDA and CDR2 SQIVND (reference sequence). V dropped 7 bases and J dropped 2; count of bases not matched to a gene: 9. The CDR3 contains 15 residues. CDR3 in DNA: TGTGCCAGTACGAGTAGACTAGCAACCACAGATACGCAGTATTTT. This codes for CASTSRLATTDTQYF.

This clonotype came up many times. The chain couples TRBV9 to TRBJ2-1; D is unclear. V was clipped by 4 bases and J by 8 bases, with 22 bases between them. The CDR3 runs 16 residues. Germline V gene data show CDR1 as SGDLS and CDR2 as YYNGEE. The CDR3 sequence is CASSTQNTMGLDEQFF. Here the CDR3 DNA reads TGTGCCAGCAGCACTCAGAATACGATGGGGTTGGATGAGCAGTTCTTC.

Points on this clonotype: A much bigger clone sits one base away, suggesting this may be a read error. The chain carries TRBV4-3 and TRBJ2-3; tentatively, D is TRBD2 (7 bases). Germline CDR1 is LGHNA and CDR2 is YSLEER. The CDR3 contains 14 residues. Between the trimmed V and J ends, which lost 0 bases and 10 bases, there was a span of 14 bases. This chain's CDR3 is CASSQDWEGDAQYF. DNA of the CDR3: TGCGCCAGCAGCCAAGATTGGGAGGGGGATGCGCAGTATTTT.

This clonotype was observed at least ten times. This rearrangement joins TRBV5-6 to TRBJ2-7, with unresolved D. The V and J ends lost 8 bases and 0 bases respectively, with 15 bases between them. CDR3 length equals 14 residues. Germline V gene data show CDR1 as SGHDT and CDR2 as YYEEEE. CDR3 protein: CASSSGSASYEQYF. CDR3 bases: TGTGCCAGTAGTTCCGGGTCTGCCTCCTACGAGCAGTACTTC.

In its sample, this clonotype was seen many times. The chain has TRBV19 and TRBJ2-2, with a tentative D call TRBD2 (5 bases). The ends were cut back, 5 bases at V and 4 bases at J, with 14 bases in the middle. The CDR3 covers 15 residues. Per germline, CDR1 LNHDA and CDR2 SQIVND (reference sequence). The CDR3 DNA reads TGTGCCAGTAGTTCGGGCCACCGGGGCACCGGGGAGCTGTTTTTT. Protein product: CASSSGHRGTGELFF.

This clonotype was detected many times. The DNA for the CDR3 is TGTGCCAGCAGTTCTCCCCTCGACGGGTCCGAGGAGACCCAGTACTTC. Protein sequence: CASSSPLDGSEETQYF. The rearrangement joins TRBV28 to TRBJ2-5; no firm D call. The CDR3 is 16 residues long. V gave up 4 bases and J gave up 5 bases, with 20 bases separating them. Germline loops: CDR1 MDHEN, CDR2 SYDVKM.

This clonotype has ten or more counts. This chain joins TRBV4-3 and TRBJ1-5, with 8 bases fitting TRBD1. Germline CDR1 reads LGHNA; CDR2 reads YSLEER. The trim removed 3 bases at V and 4 bases at J, leaving 8 bases unmatched. The CDR3 totals 16 residues. The CDR3 sequence: CASSHESDRDNQPQHF. The CDR3 coding sequence is TGCGCCAGCAGCCATGAATCGGACAGGGATAATCAGCCCCAGCATTTT.

This clonotype was recorded at least ten times. The chain employs TRBV4-3 and TRBJ2-7; TRBD1 matches at 8 bases. The CDR3 is 15 amino acids. V shed 0 bases, J shed 6 bases, and the junction held 7 bases outside the gene matches. Germline CDR1 reads LGHNA; CDR2 reads YSLEER. DNA for the CDR3: TGCGCCAGCAGCCAAGACCGGGACAGGTTAGTCGAGCAGTACTTC. It is translated as CASSQDRDRLVEQYF.

Points on this clonotype: A much larger clonotype is one base distant, so this may be a read error. The gene calls are TRBV14 and TRBJ2-1; TRBD2 aligns across 11 bases. The CDR3 is 16 residues long. CDR1 and CDR2 (germline): SGHDN, FVKESK. The CDR3 is CANSQDELAGGKEQFF. CDR3 DNA sequence: TGTGCCAACAGCCAAGACGAATTAGCGGGAGGGAAGGAGCAGTTCTTC. Looking up the rest from reference TRBV14 and TRBJ2-1 gives the full variable domain: EAGVTQFPSHSVIEKGQTVTLRCDPISGHDNLYWYRRVMGKEIKFLLHFVKESKQDESGMPNNRFLAERTGGTYSTLKVQPAELEDSGVYFCANSQDELAGGKEQFFGPGTRLTVL.

Note on this clonotype: A much larger clone sits a single nucleotide away, making a read error possible. CDR3 region: CASSYVAGATDSQYF. In DNA form, the CDR3 reads TGTGCCAGCAGTTACGTCGCGGGGGCGACAGATTCGCAGTATTTT. The chain combines TRBV6-2 or TRBV6-3 with TRBJ2-3, with a tentative D call TRBD2 (7 bases). The germline V gene encodes CDR1 MNHEY and CDR2 SVGEGT. CDR3 size: 15 residues.

This clonotype has a count of ten or more. The chain is built from TRBV6-5 and TRBJ1-5, with unresolved D. With 3 bases removed from V and 2 bases from J, the gap between germline ends came to 14 bases. In germline, CDR1 is MNHEY, CDR2 SVGAGI. The CDR3 is made up of 16 amino acids. The CDR3 nucleotides read TGTGCCAGCAGTTATGGTGGTCCGGCGGGCAATCAGCCCCAGCATTTT. Its protein is CASSYGGPAGNQPQHF.

This clonotype was recorded many times. This chain connects TRBV7-9 to TRBJ2-7; no clear D. Germline CDR1 is SEHNR and CDR2 is FQNEAQ (reference sequence). With 8 bases removed from V and 3 bases from J, the gap between germline ends came to 11 bases. This CDR3 region has 12 residues. The CDR3 spells CASSEGFYEQYF. The CDR3 DNA reads as TGTGCCAGCTCGGAAGGTTTCTACGAGCAGTACTTC.

There are many counts of this clonotype. V gene TRBV24-1 combines with J gene TRBJ1-1; the match to TRBD1 covers 7 bases. With V trimmed by 4 bases and J by 4 bases, 14 bases remained unmatched. This CDR3 is 17 amino acids long. Germline loops: CDR1 KGHDR, CDR2 SFDVKD. CDR3 nucleotides: TGTGCCACCAGTGACCCTGACAGGGTGGAGGAGACCACTGAAGCTTTCTTT. Translation: CATSDPDRVEETTEAFF.

This clonotype came up many times. The chain has TRBV5-8 and TRBJ1-5, with 8 nucleotides matching TRBD1. The CDR3 runs 14 residues. The ends lost 4 bases at V and 7 bases at J; junction bases unmatched: 7. Germline-derived CDR1 and CDR2 are SGHTS and YDEGEE. The CDR3: CASSTGQGGQPQHF. In nucleotides, the CDR3 is TGTGCCAGCAGCACCGGACAGGGTGGACAGCCCCAGCATTTT.

This clonotype was seen many times. The chain joins TRBV6-5 to TRBJ2-3, with TRBD2 matching 9 bases. Trimming at V came to 6 bases and at J to 5 bases, leaving 18 bases not matched to a gene. The CDR3 consists of 18 residues. Germline V CDR1 and CDR2: MNHEY, SVGAGI. The CDR3 DNA reads as TGTGCCAGCAGGGTCAGGGTGGCGGGGGGGCGGTGGGGAGATACGCAGTATTTT. Translation gives CASRVRVAGGRWGDTQYF.

In regard to this clonotype: A read error may produce the germline difference seen at one junction end. For the CDR3, the DNA is TGTGCCGGCAGTTTCCCGGGAGAAGGACAAGAGACCCAGTACTTC. Its protein is CAGSFPGEGQETQYF. The chain combines TRBV28 with TRBJ2-5; D is perhaps TRBD2 (6 bases). Germline lookup yields CDR1 MDHEN and CDR2 SYDVKM. The CDR3 is made up of 15 amino acids.

Notes on this clonotype: A read error may explain this, as a much larger clone is one base away. J is TRBJ2-1 and V is TRBV29-1; 7 nucleotides line up with TRBD2. Trimming cost V 8 bases and J 8 bases; bases outside gene matches: 9. Looked up from germline, CDR1 is SQVTM and CDR2 is ANQGSEA. This CDR3 region has 12 residues. CDR3 amino acids: CSINWEGDEQFF. DNA of the CDR3: TGCAGCATAAATTGGGAGGGTGATGAGCAGTTCTTC.